Listed below are T cell receptor beta chains from one sample, sequenced in a study of T cell responses to AZD1222 COVID-19 vaccine. The method was immunoSEQ multiplex PCR; TCRdb's version includes in-frame clones alone and lacks a portion of them. Seen here are around 140,000 clones, roughly 92% observed once, and the top ten hold approximately 1.7%. This specimen was peripheral blood, taken on day 0 of AZD1222 vaccination. These receptors came from an adult in good health. Each CDR3 is given with its conserved first and last residue. The D gene is left open where the match is weak. Size is stated for part of the rows, as once, few or many counts, or as a class when the clone is expanded.

len,j_gene,d_gene,abundance,v_gene,CDR3aa,CDR3nt
14,TRBJ2-2,.,once,TRBV6-4,CASSGDSPSGELFF,TGTGCCAGCAGTGGGGACTCCCCCTCCGGGGAGCTGTTTTTT
13,TRBJ1-2,.,.,TRBV6-2/TRBV6-3,CASSYEGINGYTF,TGTGCCAGCAGTTACGAGGGTATTAATGGCTACACCTTC
11,TRBJ2-3,.,.,TRBV10-1,CASSEPDTQYF,TGCGCCAGCAGTGAGCCAGATACGCAGTATTTT
14,TRBJ1-5,.,.,TRBV27,CASSFAGARLPQHF,TGTGCCAGCAGTTTCGCAGGGGCAAGGCTGCCCCAGCATTTT
14,TRBJ1-2,.,once,TRBV5-1,CASSFPGGGRGYTF,TGCGCCAGCAGCTTCCCCGGGGGGGGACGCGGCTACACCTTC
13,TRBJ1-1,.,.,TRBV5-1,CASSLESNTEAFF,TGCGCCAGCAGCTTGGAATCGAACACTGAAGCTTTCTTT
16,TRBJ1-6,.,.,TRBV5-1,CASSLGWGARNSPLHF,TGCGCCAGCAGCCTAGGCTGGGGGGCTCGAAATTCACCCCTCCACTTT
16,TRBJ1-2,TRBD1,.,TRBV11-2,CASSSLRQGHIYGYTF,TGTGCCAGCAGCTCATTAAGACAGGGACATATCTATGGCTACACCTTC
14,TRBJ1-6,.,.,TRBV6-5,CASSYRGGISPLHF,TGTGCCAGCAGTTACCGCGGAGGGATTTCACCCCTCCACTTT
19,TRBJ1-2,.,.,TRBV5-6,CASSLIGWAGTSGNYGYTF,TGTGCCAGCAGCTTGATCGGTTGGGCAGGAACCTCGGGTAACTATGGCTACACCTTC
14,TRBJ2-3,.,.,TRBV4-1,CASSRSGVTDTQYF,TGCGCCAGCAGCCGGTCTGGGGTCACAGATACGCAGTATTTT